Following are 5 T cell receptor beta chains from one sample sequenced in a study of blood T cell repertoires in COVID-19. Clones were read by immunoSEQ multiplex PCR, and TCRdb kept only the in-frame ones, dropping some. The sample consists of about 200,000 clones, roughly 77% of them appearing once. The sequenced sample was peripheral blood. The receptors originated from a middle-aged woman with COVID-19, enrolled during active disease.

V and J are TRBV6-6 and TRBJ1-3, with 7 nucleotides matching TRBD1. The J segment lost 4 bases and the V segment lost 6 bases, leaving 9 bases of the junction unmatched. This CDR3 region has 15 residues. CDR1 is MNHNY and CDR2 is SVGAGI in the germline V gene (reference sequence). This CDR3 is CASRNRGQQGNTIYF. In DNA, the CDR3 is TGTGCCAGCAGAAACCGGGGACAGCAGGGAAACACCATATATTTT.

This clone was picked up a small number of times. As DNA, the CDR3 is TGCGCCAGCAGTGAGCCCAGGGTTAGTTTCTCCGGGGAGCTGTTTTTT. This codes for CASSEPRVSFSGELFF. The genes are TRBV10-1 and TRBJ2-2; tentatively, D is TRBD1 (5 bases). V lost 2 bases, J lost 6 bases, and 16 bases lay in between. This CDR3 has 16 residues. Germline values: CDR1 WNHNN, CDR2 SYGVQD (reference sequence).

This clone came up a few times. The chain employs TRBV2 and TRBJ1-4; maybe TRBD1 (6 bases). The CDR3 loop spans 15 amino acids. Per the germline V gene, CDR1 is SNHLY and CDR2 is FYNNEI. Deletions cut 4 bases from V and 6 bases from J, with 15 bases between. This CDR3 reads CASSVVQGIDEKLFF. Here the CDR3 DNA reads TGTGCCAGCAGTGTCGTACAGGGAATAGATGAAAAACTGTTTTTT.

This clone came up a few times. The chain joins TRBV4-1 to TRBJ1-6, with D perhaps matching TRBD1 (5 bases). This CDR3 has 17 residues. Trimming cost V 6 bases and J 9 bases, with 24 bases left between them. The germline gives CDR1 MGHRA, CDR2 YSYEKL. CDR3 sequence reads: CASSLTGGDPRGSPLHF. The CDR3 DNA reads as TGCGCCAGCAGTCTGACCGGGGGGGACCCTCGGGGTTCACCCCTCCACTTT.

This clone was counted a single time. J is TRBJ2-3 and V is TRBV11-2; tentatively, D is TRBD2 (5 bases). The CDR3 length is 16 residues. Trimming stripped 3 bases from V and 0 bases from J, with 13 bases between. Germline lookup yields CDR1 SGHAT and CDR2 FQNNGV. The CDR3 protein is CASSFWTDTSTDTQYF. In DNA form, the CDR3 reads TGTGCCAGCAGCTTTTGGACTGACACTAGCACAGATACGCAGTATTTT.